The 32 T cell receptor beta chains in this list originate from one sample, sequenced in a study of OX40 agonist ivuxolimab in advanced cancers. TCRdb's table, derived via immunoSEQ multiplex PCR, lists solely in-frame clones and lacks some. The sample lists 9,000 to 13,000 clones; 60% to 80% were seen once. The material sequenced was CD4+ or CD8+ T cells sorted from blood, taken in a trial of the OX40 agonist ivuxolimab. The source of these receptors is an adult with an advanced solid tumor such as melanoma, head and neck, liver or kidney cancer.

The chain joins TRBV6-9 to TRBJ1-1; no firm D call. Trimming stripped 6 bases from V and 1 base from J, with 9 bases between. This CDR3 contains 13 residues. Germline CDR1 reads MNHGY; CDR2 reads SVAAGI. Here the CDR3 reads CASRRVWNTEAFF. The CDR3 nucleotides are TGTGCCAGCAGAAGGGTGTGGAACACTGAAGCTTTCTTT.

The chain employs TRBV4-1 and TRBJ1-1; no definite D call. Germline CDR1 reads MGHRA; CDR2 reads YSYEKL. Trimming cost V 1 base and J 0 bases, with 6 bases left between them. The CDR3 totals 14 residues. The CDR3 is CASSQVSVNTEAFF. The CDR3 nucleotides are TGCGCCAGCAGCCAAGTGAGTGTGAACACTGAAGCTTTCTTT.

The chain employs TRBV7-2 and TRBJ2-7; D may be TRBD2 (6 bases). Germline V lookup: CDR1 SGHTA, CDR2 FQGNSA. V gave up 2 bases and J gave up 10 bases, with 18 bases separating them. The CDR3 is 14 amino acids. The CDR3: CASSLSPPWRDQYF. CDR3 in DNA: TGTGCCAGCAGCTTAAGCCCCCCCTGGCGGGACCAGTACTTC. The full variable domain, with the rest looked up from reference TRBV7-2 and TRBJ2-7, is GAGVSQSPSNKVTEKGKDVELRCDPISGHTALYWYRQSLGQGLEFLIYFQGNSAPDKSGLPSDRFSAERTGGSVSTLTIQRTQQEDSAVYLCASSLSPPWRDQYFGPGTRLTVT.

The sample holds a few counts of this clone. The CDR3: CASSISSSGGGEQYF. CDR3 nucleotide sequence: TGTGCCAGTAGTATTTCTTCGTCGGGGGGCGGCGAGCAGTACTTC. V gene TRBV19 combines with J gene TRBJ2-7; the D gene is possibly TRBD2 (7 bases). The CDR3 is made up of 15 amino acids. V lost 3 bases, J lost 6 bases, and 18 bases lay in between. From germline, CDR1 is LNHDA and CDR2 SQIVND (reference sequence).

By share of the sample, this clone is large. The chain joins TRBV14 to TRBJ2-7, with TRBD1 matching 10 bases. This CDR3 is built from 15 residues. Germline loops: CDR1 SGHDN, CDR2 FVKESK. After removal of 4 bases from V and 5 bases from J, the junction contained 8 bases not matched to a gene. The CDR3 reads CASSLTGTGVDEQYF. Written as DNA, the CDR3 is TGTGCCAGCAGCCTTACCGGGACAGGGGTTGACGAGCAGTACTTC.

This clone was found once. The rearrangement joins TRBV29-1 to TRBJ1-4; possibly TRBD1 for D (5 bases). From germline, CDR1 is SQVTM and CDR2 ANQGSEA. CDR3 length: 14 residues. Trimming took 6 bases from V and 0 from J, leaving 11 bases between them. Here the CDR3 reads CSVVAGSTNEKLFF. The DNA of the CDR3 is TGCAGCGTCGTGGCAGGGTCAACTAATGAAAAACTGTTTTTT.

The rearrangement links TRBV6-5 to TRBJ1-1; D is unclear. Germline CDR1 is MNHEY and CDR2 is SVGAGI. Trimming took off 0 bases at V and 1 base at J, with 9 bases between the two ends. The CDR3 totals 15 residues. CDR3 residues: CASSYSLNGNTEAFF. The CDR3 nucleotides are TGTGCCAGCAGTTACTCACTGAATGGGAACACTGAAGCTTTCTTT.

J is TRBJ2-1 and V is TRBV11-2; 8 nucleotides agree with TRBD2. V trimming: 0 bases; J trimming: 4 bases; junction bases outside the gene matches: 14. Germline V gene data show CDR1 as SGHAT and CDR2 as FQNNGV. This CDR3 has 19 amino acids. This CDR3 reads CASSLDEGRAGERYNEQFF. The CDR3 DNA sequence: TGTGCCAGCAGCTTAGATGAGGGGCGAGCGGGGGAAAGATACAATGAGCAGTTCTTC.

For the CDR3, the DNA is TGTGCCAGCAGTTTGAGGGGGGCGAACTATGGCTACACCTTC. This codes for CASSLRGANYGYTF. The V gene is TRBV28, the J gene TRBJ1-2, with D tentatively TRBD1 (6 bases). The CDR3 sequence is 14 residues long. V was shortened by 3 bases and J by 2 bases, with 10 bases between the two germline ends. Germline CDR1 and CDR2: MDHEN and SYDVKM.

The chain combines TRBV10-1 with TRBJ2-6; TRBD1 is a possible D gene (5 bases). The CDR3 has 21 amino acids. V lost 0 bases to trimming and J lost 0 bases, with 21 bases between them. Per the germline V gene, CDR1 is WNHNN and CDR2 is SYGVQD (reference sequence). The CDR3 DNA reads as TGCGCCAGCAGTGAGTCTCCCGATAGATTTGACAGCTACTCTGGGGCCAACGTCCTGACTTTC. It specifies CASSESPDRFDSYSGANVLTF.

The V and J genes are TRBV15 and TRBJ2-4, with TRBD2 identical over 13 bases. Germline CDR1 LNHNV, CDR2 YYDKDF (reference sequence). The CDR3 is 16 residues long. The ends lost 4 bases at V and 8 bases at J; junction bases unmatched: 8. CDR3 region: CATSIWTSGSSDIQYF. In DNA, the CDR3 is TGTGCCACCAGCATTTGGACTAGCGGGAGTAGCGACATTCAGTACTTC. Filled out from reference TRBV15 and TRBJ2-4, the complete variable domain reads DAMVIQNPRYQVTQFGKPVTLSCSQTLNHNVMYWYQQKSSQAPKLLFHYYDKDFNNEADTPDNFQSRRPNTSFCFLDIRSPGLGDTAMYLCATSIWTSGSSDIQYFGAGTRLSVL.

CDR3 DNA sequence: TGTGCCAGCAGCTCATCACAGCCTGCAGATACGCAGTATTTT. This codes for CASSSSQPADTQYF. The rearrangement links TRBV13 to TRBJ2-3; D unresolved. The germline V gene has CDR1 PRHDT and CDR2 FYEKMQ (reference sequence). V lost 4 bases to trimming and J lost 4 bases, with 12 bases between them. CDR3 length equals 14 residues.

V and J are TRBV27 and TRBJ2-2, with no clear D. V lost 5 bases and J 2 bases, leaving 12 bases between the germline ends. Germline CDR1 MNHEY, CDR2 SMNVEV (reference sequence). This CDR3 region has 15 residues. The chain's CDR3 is CASSQDEINTGELFF. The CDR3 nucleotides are TGTGCCAGCAGTCAGGACGAGATTAACACCGGGGAGCTGTTTTTT.

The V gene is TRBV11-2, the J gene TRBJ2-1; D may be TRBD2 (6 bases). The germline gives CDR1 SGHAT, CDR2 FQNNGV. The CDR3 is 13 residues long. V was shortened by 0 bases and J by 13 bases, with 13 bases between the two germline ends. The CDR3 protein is CASSLESGGPQFF. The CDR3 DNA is TGTGCCAGCAGCTTAGAATCCGGGGGTCCACAGTTCTTC.

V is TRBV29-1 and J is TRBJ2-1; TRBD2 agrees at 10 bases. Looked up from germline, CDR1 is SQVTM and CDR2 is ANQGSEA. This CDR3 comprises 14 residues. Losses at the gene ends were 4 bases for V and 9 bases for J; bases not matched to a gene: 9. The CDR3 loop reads CSVALAGDLVEQFF. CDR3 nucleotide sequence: TGCAGCGTTGCCCTAGCGGGGGACTTGGTTGAGCAGTTCTTC.

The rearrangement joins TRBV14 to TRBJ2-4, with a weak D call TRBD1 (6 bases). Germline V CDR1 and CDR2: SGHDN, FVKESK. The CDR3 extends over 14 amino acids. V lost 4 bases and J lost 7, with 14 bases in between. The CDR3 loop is CASSPQGWVNIQYF. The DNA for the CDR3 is TGTGCCAGCAGCCCACAGGGATGGGTGAACATTCAGTACTTC. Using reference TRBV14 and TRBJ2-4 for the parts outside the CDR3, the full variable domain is EAGVTQFPSHSVIEKGQTVTLRCDPISGHDNLYWYRRVMGKEIKFLLHFVKESKQDESGMPNNRFLAERTGGTYSTLKVQPAELEDSGVYFCASSPQGWVNIQYFGAGTRLSVL.

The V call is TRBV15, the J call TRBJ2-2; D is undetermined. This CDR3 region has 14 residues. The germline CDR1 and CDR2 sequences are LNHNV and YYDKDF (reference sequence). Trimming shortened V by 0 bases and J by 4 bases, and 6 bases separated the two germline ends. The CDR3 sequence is CATSRDLGTGELFF. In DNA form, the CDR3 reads TGTGCCACCAGCAGAGACTTGGGCACCGGGGAGCTGTTTTTT.

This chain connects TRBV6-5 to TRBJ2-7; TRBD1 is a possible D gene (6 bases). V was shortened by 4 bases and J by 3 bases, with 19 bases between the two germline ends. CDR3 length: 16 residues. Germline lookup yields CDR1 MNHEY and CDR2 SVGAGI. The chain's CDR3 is CASSLFPRDTYYEQYF. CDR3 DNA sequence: TGTGCCAGCAGTTTATTCCCCCGGGACACCTACTACGAGCAGTACTTC.

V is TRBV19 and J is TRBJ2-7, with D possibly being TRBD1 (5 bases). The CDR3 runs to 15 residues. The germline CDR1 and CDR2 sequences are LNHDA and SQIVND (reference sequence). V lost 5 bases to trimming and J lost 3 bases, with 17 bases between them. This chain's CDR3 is CASSGSVPGIYEQYF. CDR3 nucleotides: TGTGCCAGTAGTGGGTCCGTCCCAGGGATCTACGAGCAGTACTTC.

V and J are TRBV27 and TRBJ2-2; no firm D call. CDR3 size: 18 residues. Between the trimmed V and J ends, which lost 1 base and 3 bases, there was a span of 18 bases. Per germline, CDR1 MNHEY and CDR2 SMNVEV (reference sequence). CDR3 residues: CASSLLVSEAMDTGELFF. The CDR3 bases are TGTGCCAGCAGTTTATTAGTCAGTGAGGCTATGGACACCGGGGAGCTGTTTTTT.

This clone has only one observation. CDR3 protein: CASSSDGSNTGELFF. CDR3 bases: TGTGCCAGCAGTTCAGACGGAAGCAACACCGGGGAGCTGTTTTTT. The chain carries TRBV28 and TRBJ2-2; no firm D call. Germline assignment: CDR1 MDHEN and CDR2 SYDVKM. Trimming removed 4 bases from V and 2 bases from J, with 11 bases in between. The CDR3 loop spans 15 amino acids. The full variable domain, with the rest looked up from reference TRBV28 and TRBJ2-2, is DVKVTQSSRYLVKRTGEKVFLECVQDMDHENMFWYRQDPGLGLRLIYFSYDVKMKEKGDIPEGYSVSREKKERFSLILESASTNQTSMYLCASSSDGSNTGELFFGEGSRLTVL.

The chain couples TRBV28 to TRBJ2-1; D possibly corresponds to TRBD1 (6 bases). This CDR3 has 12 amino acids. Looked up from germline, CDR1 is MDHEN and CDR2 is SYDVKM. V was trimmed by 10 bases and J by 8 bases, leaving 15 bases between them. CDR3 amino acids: CATNAGGDEQFF. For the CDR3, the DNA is TGTGCCACCAACGCTGGGGGCGATGAGCAGTTCTTC.

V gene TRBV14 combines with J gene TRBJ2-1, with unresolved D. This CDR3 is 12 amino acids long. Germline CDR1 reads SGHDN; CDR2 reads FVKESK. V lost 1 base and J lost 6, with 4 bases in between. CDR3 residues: CASSQVPNEQFF. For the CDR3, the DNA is TGTGCCAGCAGCCAAGTTCCCAATGAGCAGTTCTTC.

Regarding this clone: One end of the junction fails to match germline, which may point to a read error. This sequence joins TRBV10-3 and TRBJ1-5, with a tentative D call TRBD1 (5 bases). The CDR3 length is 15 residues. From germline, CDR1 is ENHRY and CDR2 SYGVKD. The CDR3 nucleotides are TGTGCCAGCAGTCCGTCTTGGGGGAGCAATCAGCCCCAGCATTTT. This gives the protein CASSPSWGSNQPQHF.

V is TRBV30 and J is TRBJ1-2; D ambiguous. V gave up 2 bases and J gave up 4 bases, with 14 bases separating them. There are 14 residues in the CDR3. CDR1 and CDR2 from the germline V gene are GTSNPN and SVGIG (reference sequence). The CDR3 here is CAWSTLTVSYGYTF. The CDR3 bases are TGTGCCTGGAGTACCCTCACAGTATCCTATGGCTACACCTTC.

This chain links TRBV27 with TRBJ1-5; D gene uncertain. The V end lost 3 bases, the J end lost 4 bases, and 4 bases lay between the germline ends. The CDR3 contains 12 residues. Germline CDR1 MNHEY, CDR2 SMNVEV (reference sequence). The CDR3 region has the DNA TGTGCCAGCAGTTTCGTTAATCAGCCCCAGCATTTT. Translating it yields CASSFVNQPQHF.

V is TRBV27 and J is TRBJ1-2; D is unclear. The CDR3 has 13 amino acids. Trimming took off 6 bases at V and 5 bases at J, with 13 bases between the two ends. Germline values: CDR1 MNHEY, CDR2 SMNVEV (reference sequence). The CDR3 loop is CASRNHAGYGYTF. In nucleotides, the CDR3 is TGTGCCAGCAGGAACCACGCGGGGTATGGCTACACCTTC.

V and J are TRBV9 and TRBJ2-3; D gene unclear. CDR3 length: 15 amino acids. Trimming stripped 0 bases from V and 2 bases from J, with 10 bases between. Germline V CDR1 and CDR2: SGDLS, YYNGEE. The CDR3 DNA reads TGTGCCAGCAGCGTAGAGGGCGGAGTCACAGATACGCAGTATTTT. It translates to CASSVEGGVTDTQYF.

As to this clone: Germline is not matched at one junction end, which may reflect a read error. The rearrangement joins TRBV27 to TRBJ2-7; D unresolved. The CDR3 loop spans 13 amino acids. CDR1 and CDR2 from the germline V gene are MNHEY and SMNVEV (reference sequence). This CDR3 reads CVSSLTEDYEQYF. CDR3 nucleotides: TGTGTCAGCAGTTTAACTGAGGACTACGAGCAGTACTTC.

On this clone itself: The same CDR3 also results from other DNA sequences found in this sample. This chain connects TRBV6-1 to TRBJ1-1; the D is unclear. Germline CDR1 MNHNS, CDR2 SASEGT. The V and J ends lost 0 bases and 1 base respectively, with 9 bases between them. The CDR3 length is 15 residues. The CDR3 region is CASSEAPVGNTEAFF. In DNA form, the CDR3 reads TGTGCCAGCAGTGAAGCCCCAGTCGGGAACACTGAAGCTTTCTTT.

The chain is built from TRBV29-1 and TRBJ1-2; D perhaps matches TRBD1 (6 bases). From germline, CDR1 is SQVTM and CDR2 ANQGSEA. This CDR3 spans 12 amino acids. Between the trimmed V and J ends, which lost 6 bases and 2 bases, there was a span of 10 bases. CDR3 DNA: TGCAGCGTCGAGGACAGCAACTATGGCTACACCTTC. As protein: CSVEDSNYGYTF.

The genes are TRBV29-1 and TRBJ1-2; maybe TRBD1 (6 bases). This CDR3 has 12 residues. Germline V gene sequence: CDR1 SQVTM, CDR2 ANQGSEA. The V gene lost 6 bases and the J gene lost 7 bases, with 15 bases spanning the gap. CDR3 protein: CSVDGQPFGYTF. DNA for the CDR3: TGCAGCGTCGACGGACAGCCTTTTGGCTACACCTTC.